This T cell receptor beta chain originates from a study of PD-L1 blockade in urothelial cancer. This clone was seen only once. The time point here: pretreatment peripheral blood. CDR1 and CDR2 (germline): KGHSH, LQKENI. Trimming stripped 3 bases from V and 4 bases from J, with 15 bases between. CDR3 length: 15 amino acids. Only in-frame clones appear in the TCRdb table, and some are missing; sequencing was by immunoSEQ multiplex PCR. Found here are 85,000 to 90,000 clones, about 83% of them singletons; the top ten hold about an eighth. The chain employs TRBV18 and TRBJ1-2; D remains ambiguous. This receptor was identified in a man aged 55 to 70 with urothelial cancer. The specimen comprised PBMCs, sampled around atezolizumab (anti-PD-L1) treatment. CDR3 DNA sequence: TGTGCCAGCTCACCGGGAGGGCAGGCACGCTATGGCTACACCTTC. It specifies CASSPGGQARYGYTF.